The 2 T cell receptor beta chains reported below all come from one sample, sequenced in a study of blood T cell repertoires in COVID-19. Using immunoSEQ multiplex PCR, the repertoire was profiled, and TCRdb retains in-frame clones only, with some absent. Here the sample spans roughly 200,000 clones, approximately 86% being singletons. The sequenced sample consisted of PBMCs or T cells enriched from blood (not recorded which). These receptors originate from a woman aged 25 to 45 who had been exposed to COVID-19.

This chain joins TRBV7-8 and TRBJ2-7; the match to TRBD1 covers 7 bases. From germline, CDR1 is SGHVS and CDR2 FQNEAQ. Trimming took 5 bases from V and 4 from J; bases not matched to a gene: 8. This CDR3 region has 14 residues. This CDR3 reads CASSVGTVSYEQYF. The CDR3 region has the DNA TGTGCCAGCAGCGTAGGGACAGTTTCTTACGAGCAGTACTTC.

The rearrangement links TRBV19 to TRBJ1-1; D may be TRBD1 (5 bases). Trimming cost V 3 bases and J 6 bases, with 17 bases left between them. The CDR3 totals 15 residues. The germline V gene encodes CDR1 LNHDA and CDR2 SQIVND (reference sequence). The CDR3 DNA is TGTGCCAGTAGTATCATCTCTGGGGGGGACCCTGAAGCTTTCTTT. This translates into CASSIISGGDPEAFF.